This T cell receptor (beta chain) came from a study of CD8+CD57+ T cells in acquired aplastic anemia. Study-level points and caveats: Significant differences in CD8+ Simpson's diversity were not observed between patients and controls. Patients and controls had in common 25 to 30 CD8+ CDR3 sequences.

This clonotype appeared many times. Its antigen is undetermined. The template used for profiling TCR beta VDJ and CDR3 was genomic DNA. TCRdb used MiXCR to reprocess the reads, holding one entry per CDR3 protein. In the table there are just over 400,000 distinct CDR3 sequences, just under 70% of which are singletons. Germline-derived CDR1 and CDR2 are DFQATT and SNEGSKA (reference sequence). This CDR3 is 12 amino acids long. With 2 bases removed from V and 7 bases from J, the gap between germline ends came to 11 bases. This chain connects TRBV20-1 to TRBJ1-1, with D tentatively TRBD1 (5 bases). The receptor was isolated from a human donor in good health, serving as a control. The sequencing input was sorted CD4+, CD8+, or CD8+CD57+ T cells (not recorded which) from PBMCs. CDR3 protein: CSARTGRSEAFF. DNA for the CDR3: TGCAGTGCTAGAACGGGGCGCAGTGAAGCTTTCTTT.